Included here is one T cell receptor beta chain sequence, with context. The antigen is undetermined. This sample was included in a study of T cells in Graves' hyperthyroidism and ophthalmopathy. Regarding the study as a whole: Separating ophthalmopathy from stable hyperthyroidism was achieved by a 13 V-J model. Peripheral blood also featured most of the thyroid clonotypes expanded above 0.001.

Stable hyperthyroidism: no ophthalmopathy progression over 18 months of follow-up. Exclusion of patients followed from uncontrolled infection, other autoimmune disease, pregnancy or lactation. Authors of the study amplified TCR beta CDR3 regions from RNA transcripts. Initially, a first-round RT-PCR of the TCR CDR3 employed the HTBI primer set. TCRdb fed the multiplex PCR reads into MiXCR, producing one record per CDR3 protein. The table includes about 400,000 distinct CDR3 sequences, 15% detected once. The TCR comes from a woman in her twenties or thirties with Graves' hyperthyroidism. Input material: blood.

The CDR3 sequence: CASSIVPNTGELFF. Written as DNA, the CDR3 is TGTGCCAGTAGTATAGTTCCGAACACCGGGGAGCTGTTTTTT. The genes are TRBV19 and TRBJ2-2; D call uncertain. Germline CDR1 and CDR2: LNHDA and SQIVND (reference sequence). The CDR3 contains 14 residues. Deletions cut 1 base from V and 0 bases from J, with 3 bases between.